These T cell receptor beta chains were read from a single sample in a study of blood T cell repertoires in COVID-19. Measured with immunoSEQ multiplex PCR; TCRdb has only the in-frame clones, and not every one. Of more than 75,000 clones in the sample, almost 85% were seen once. The source material was peripheral blood. The receptors were sampled from a man aged 55 to 69 with acute or convalescent COVID-19. CDR3s include the opening cysteine and the closing phenylalanine or tryptophan. The D gene is left open where the match is weak. Clone size is shown for a subset of rows, as once, few, many or a class of expanded clone.

abundance: once; j_gene: TRBJ2-7; v_gene: TRBV5-1; d_gene: TRBD2; CDR3aa: CASSFNSGSNEQYF; CDR3nt: TGCGCCAGCAGCTTCAACAGCGGGAGCAACGAGCAGTACTTC
abundance: .; j_gene: TRBJ2-2; v_gene: TRBV6-2/TRBV6-3; d_gene: TRBD2; CDR3aa: CASSSRPSGRDTGELFF; CDR3nt: TGTGCCAGCAGTTCCCGTCCCAGCGGGAGGGACACCGGGGAGCTGTTTTTT
abundance: .; j_gene: TRBJ2-5; v_gene: TRBV5-1; d_gene: .; CDR3aa: CASSQSSVPGTQYF; CDR3nt: TGCGCCAGCAGCCAATCTAGCGTCCCGGGGACCCAGTACTTC
abundance: .; j_gene: TRBJ2-6; v_gene: TRBV30; d_gene: .; CDR3aa: CAWSVQSSGANVLTF; CDR3nt: TGTGCCTGGAGTGTACAGTCTTCTGGGGCCAACGTCCTGACTTTC
abundance: .; j_gene: TRBJ2-1; v_gene: TRBV6-5; d_gene: .; CDR3aa: CASDERSGSKHEQFF; CDR3nt: TGTGCCAGCGACGAAAGGAGCGGTTCGAAGCACGAGCAGTTCTTC
abundance: .; j_gene: TRBJ2-3; v_gene: TRBV19; d_gene: .; CDR3aa: CASSRLRTDTDTQYF; CDR3nt: TGTGCCAGTAGTAGGCTACGGACTGATACAGATACGCAGTATTTT
abundance: few; j_gene: TRBJ1-5; v_gene: TRBV12-5; d_gene: .; CDR3aa: CASSGSWSNQPQHF; CDR3nt: TGTGCTAGTTCGGGGAGTTGGAGCAATCAGCCCCAGCATTTT
abundance: .; j_gene: TRBJ2-7; v_gene: TRBV18; d_gene: .; CDR3aa: CASSPAQVSSYEQYF; CDR3nt: TGTGCCAGCTCACCCGCCCAGGTAAGCTCCTACGAGCAGTACTTC
abundance: many; j_gene: TRBJ1-2; v_gene: TRBV19; d_gene: .; CDR3aa: CASSSYRDSTAYGYTF; CDR3nt: TGTGCCAGTAGTTCATACCGGGACTCTACCGCCTATGGCTACACCTTC
abundance: few; j_gene: TRBJ2-1; v_gene: TRBV11-2; d_gene: TRBD2; CDR3aa: CASGVGLAGPISSYNEQFF; CDR3nt: TGTGCCAGCGGCGTGGGTCTAGCGGGGCCCATTAGCTCCTACAATGAGCAGTTCTTC
abundance: .; j_gene: TRBJ2-7; v_gene: TRBV10-3; d_gene: TRBD1; CDR3aa: CAISPPGQTYEQYF; CDR3nt: TGTGCCATCAGTCCCCCGGGACAGACGTACGAGCAGTACTTC
abundance: .; j_gene: TRBJ1-2; v_gene: TRBV27; d_gene: .; CDR3aa: CASSPSNYGYTF; CDR3nt: TGTGCCAGCAGTCCTTCCAACTATGGCTACACCTTC
abundance: .; j_gene: TRBJ2-3; v_gene: TRBV10-3; d_gene: TRBD2; CDR3aa: CAISSGGAGGPDTQYF; CDR3nt: TGTGCCATCTCAAGTGGAGGGGCGGGAGGGCCAGATACGCAGTATTTT
abundance: .; j_gene: TRBJ2-3; v_gene: TRBV5-1; d_gene: .; CDR3aa: CASSLDRRDSDTQYF; CDR3nt: TGCGCCAGCAGCTTGGATCGCAGGGACTCAGATACGCAGTATTTT
abundance: .; j_gene: TRBJ2-1; v_gene: TRBV2; d_gene: .; CDR3aa: CASKQGSNEQFF; CDR3nt: TGTGCCAGCAAACAGGGTTCGAATGAGCAGTTCTTC
abundance: .; j_gene: TRBJ2-7; v_gene: TRBV5-1; d_gene: .; CDR3aa: CASSTDNSYEQYF; CDR3nt: TGCGCCAGCAGCACCGACAACTCCTACGAGCAGTACTTC
abundance: .; j_gene: TRBJ1-6; v_gene: TRBV15; d_gene: .; CDR3aa: CATSKRTTGSPLHF; CDR3nt: TGTGCCACCAGCAAAAGGACGACGGGATCACCCCTCCACTTT
abundance: .; j_gene: TRBJ1-5; v_gene: TRBV19; d_gene: .; CDR3aa: CASSIETVSNQPQHF; CDR3nt: TGTGCCAGTAGTATAGAGACAGTAAGCAATCAGCCCCAGCATTTT
abundance: .; j_gene: TRBJ2-3; v_gene: TRBV28; d_gene: TRBD2; CDR3aa: CASPPSGGGAGTDTQYF; CDR3nt: TGTGCCAGCCCCCCGTCGGGCGGGGGGGCCGGGACAGATACGCAGTATTTT
abundance: .; j_gene: TRBJ2-1; v_gene: TRBV27; d_gene: TRBD2; CDR3aa: CASLPGLAGVNEQFF; CDR3nt: TGTGCCAGCCTTCCGGGACTAGCGGGAGTAAATGAGCAGTTCTTC
abundance: few; j_gene: TRBJ1-2; v_gene: TRBV12-3/TRBV12-4; d_gene: TRBD1; CDR3aa: CASSLIRRQGSLF; CDR3nt: TGTGCCAGCAGTTTAATTCGGAGACAGGGCTCGCTATTC
abundance: .; j_gene: TRBJ1-5; v_gene: TRBV1; d_gene: .; CDR3aa: CTSRRRAGGQPQHF; CDR3nt: TGCACCAGCAGACGCAGGGCCGGGGGGCAGCCCCAGCATTTT
abundance: .; j_gene: TRBJ1-2; v_gene: TRBV7-2; d_gene: TRBD1; CDR3aa: CASTTGTGYGYTF; CDR3nt: TGTGCCAGCACCACCGGGACAGGATATGGCTACACCTTC
abundance: .; j_gene: TRBJ2-7; v_gene: TRBV27; d_gene: TRBD2; CDR3aa: CASSPLGPSGRTRESEQYF; CDR3nt: TGTGCCAGCAGTCCACTGGGGCCTAGCGGGAGAACACGAGAATCCGAGCAGTACTTC
abundance: .; j_gene: TRBJ2-6; v_gene: TRBV6-5; d_gene: .; CDR3aa: CASSYGDFSGANVLTF; CDR3nt: TGTGCCAGCAGTTATGGGGACTTTTCTGGGGCCAACGTCCTGACTTTC
abundance: .; j_gene: TRBJ2-6; v_gene: TRBV28; d_gene: TRBD2; CDR3aa: CASSFGGGWKGANVLTF; CDR3nt: TGTGCCAGCAGTTTCGGGGGGGGCTGGAAAGGGGCCAACGTCCTGACTTTC
abundance: .; j_gene: TRBJ1-2; v_gene: TRBV19; d_gene: TRBD1; CDR3aa: CASSPRGTGVSNYGYTF; CDR3nt: TGTGCCAGTAGTCCCCGCGGGACAGGCGTGTCTAACTATGGCTACACCTTC
abundance: once; j_gene: TRBJ1-2; v_gene: TRBV10-3; d_gene: .; CDR3aa: CAISETGLGNYGYTF; CDR3nt: TGTGCCATCAGTGAGACAGGGTTGGGTAACTATGGCTACACCTTC
abundance: .; j_gene: TRBJ2-7; v_gene: TRBV19; d_gene: TRBD2; CDR3aa: CASSPTPTSGASYEQYF; CDR3nt: TGTGCCAGTAGTCCGACACCCACTAGCGGGGCTTCCTACGAGCAGTACTTC
abundance: .; j_gene: TRBJ2-1; v_gene: TRBV27; d_gene: .; CDR3aa: CGTWTRGVNEQFF; CDR3nt: TGTGGCACCTGGACCAGGGGGGTCAATGAGCAGTTCTTC
abundance: .; j_gene: TRBJ2-3; v_gene: TRBV7-2; d_gene: TRBD1; CDR3aa: CASSLSTGATDTQYF; CDR3nt: TGTGCCAGCAGCTTATCGACAGGGGCCACAGATACGCAGTATTTT